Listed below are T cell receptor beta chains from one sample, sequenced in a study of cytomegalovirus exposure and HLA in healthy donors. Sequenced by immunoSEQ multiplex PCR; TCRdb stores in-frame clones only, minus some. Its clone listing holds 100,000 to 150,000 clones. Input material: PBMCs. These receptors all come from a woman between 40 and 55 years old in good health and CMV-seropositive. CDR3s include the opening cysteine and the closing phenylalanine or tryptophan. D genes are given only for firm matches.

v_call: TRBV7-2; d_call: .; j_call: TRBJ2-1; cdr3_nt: TGTGCCAGCAGGGTGACAGCCCCCAATCCCTACAATGAGCAGTTCTTC; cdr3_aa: CASRVTAPNPYNEQFF
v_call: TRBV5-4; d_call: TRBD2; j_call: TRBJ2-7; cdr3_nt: TGTGCCAGCAGGTTGACTAGCGGGAGTTACGAGCAGTACTTC; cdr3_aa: CASRLTSGSYEQYF
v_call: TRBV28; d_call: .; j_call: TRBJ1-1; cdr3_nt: TGTGCCAGCAGTAATATGCTACAGGCGCATACTGAAGCTTTCTTT; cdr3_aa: CASSNMLQAHTEAFF
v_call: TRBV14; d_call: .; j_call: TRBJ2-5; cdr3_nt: TGTGCCAGCAGCCAGAACGGTTTGGAGACCCAGTACTTC; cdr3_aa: CASSQNGLETQYF
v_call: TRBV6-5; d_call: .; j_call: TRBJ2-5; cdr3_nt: TGTGCCAGCAGCCACCCGGACAGACAAGAGACCCAGTACTTC; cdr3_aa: CASSHPDRQETQYF
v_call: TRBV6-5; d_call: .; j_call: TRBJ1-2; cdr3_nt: TGTGCCAGCACCTATAGCGGGGGCTTAAGTGGCTACACCTTC; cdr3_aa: CASTYSGGLSGYTF
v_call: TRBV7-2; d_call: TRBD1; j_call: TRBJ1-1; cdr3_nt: TGTGCCAGCAGCTTACAGGGGGCGGGGGTTGAAGCTTTCTTT; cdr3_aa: CASSLQGAGVEAFF
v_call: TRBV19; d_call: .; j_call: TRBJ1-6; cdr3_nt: TGTGCCAGTACCCCAGGGGCGGTAAATTCACCCCTCCACTTT; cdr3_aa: CASTPGAVNSPLHF
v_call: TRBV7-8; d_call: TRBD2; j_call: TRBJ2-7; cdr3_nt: TGTGCCAGCAGCGCGACCATAAGGACTAGCGGGATGGGTTCCTACGAGCAGTACTTC; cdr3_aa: CASSATIRTSGMGSYEQYF
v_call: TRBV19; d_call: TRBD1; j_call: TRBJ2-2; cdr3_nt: TGTGCCACCCGCCCGGTAGTCCGGACAGGCACCGGGGAGCTGTTTTTT; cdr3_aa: CATRPVVRTGTGELFF
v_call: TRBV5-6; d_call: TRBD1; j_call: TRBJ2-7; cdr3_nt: TGTGCCAGCAGCTTGGGGACAGGGGGCCCAATCTCCTACGAGCAGTACTTC; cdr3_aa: CASSLGTGGPISYEQYF
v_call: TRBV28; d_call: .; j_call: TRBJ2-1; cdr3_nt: TGTGCCAGCAGTTTGGCCGGTAGCGGCTCCTACAATGAGCAGTTCTTC; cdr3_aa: CASSLAGSGSYNEQFF
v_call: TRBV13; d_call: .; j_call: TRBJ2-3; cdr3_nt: TGTGCCAGCAGCTTAACCCGGACAGCTAGCACAGATACGCAGTATTTT; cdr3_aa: CASSLTRTASTDTQYF
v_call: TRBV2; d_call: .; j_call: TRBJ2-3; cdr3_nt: TGTGCCAAAATCAACAGGGAGAACACAGATACGCAGTATTTT; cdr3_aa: CAKINRENTDTQYF
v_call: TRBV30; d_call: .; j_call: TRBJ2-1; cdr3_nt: TGTGCCTGGGGCACCCAGGGCTCCTACAATGAGCAGTTCTTC; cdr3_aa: CAWGTQGSYNEQFF
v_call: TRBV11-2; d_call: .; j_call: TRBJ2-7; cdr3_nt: TGTGCCAGCCGAATTAGGGACACTTCCGAGCAGTACTTC; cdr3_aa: CASRIRDTSEQYF
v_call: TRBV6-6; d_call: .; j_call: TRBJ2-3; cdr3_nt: TGTGCGACGGGGAGGACCAACACAGATACGCAGTATTTT; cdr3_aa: CATGRTNTDTQYF
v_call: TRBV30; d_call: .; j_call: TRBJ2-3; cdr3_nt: TGTGCCTGGAACGACAGAAGAAAAACAGATACGCAGTATTTT; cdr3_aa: CAWNDRRKTDTQYF
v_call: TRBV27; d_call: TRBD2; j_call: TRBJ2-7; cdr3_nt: TGTGCCAGCAGTTTAGAGTGGGGACTAGGGAGGGGCCAATACGAGCAGTACTTC; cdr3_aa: CASSLEWGLGRGQYEQYF
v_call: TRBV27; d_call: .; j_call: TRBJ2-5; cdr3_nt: TGTGCCAGCAGTTCGCAAGAGACCCAGTACTTC; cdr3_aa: CASSSQETQYF
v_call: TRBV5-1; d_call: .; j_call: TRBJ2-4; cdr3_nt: TGCGCCAGCAGTTCCGATGGGGGGGGGCCACAAAACATTCAGTACTTC; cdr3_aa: CASSSDGGGPQNIQYF
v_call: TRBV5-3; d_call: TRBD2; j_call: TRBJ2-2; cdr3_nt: TGTGCCAGAAGCTTGGAGACAGCGGGAGGCCCCGCGAACACCGGGGAGCTGTTTTTT; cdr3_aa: CARSLETAGGPANTGELFF